The 17 T cell receptor beta chains listed next were all sequenced from one sample in a study of PD-1 blockade in classical Hodgkin lymphoma. Repertoires were generated with immunoSEQ multiplex PCR, while TCRdb's copy carries only in-frame clones and drops some. The table lists some 84,000 clones, over 90% of them singletons, with roughly 3% in the top ten. Each patient experienced a relapse that followed autologous stem cell transplantation, and brentuximab vedotin exposure varied. Material: peripheral blood mononuclear cells (PBMCs), obtained before the second cycle of nivolumab. These receptors were collected from a human donor with classical Hodgkin lymphoma.

In regard to this clone: Other DNA sequences in this sample translate to the same CDR3. The rearrangement joins TRBV14 to TRBJ1-2; TRBD1 might be the D (5 bases). The germline CDR1 and CDR2 sequences are SGHDN and FVKESK. The V and J ends lost 1 base and 7 bases respectively, with 16 bases between them. The CDR3 totals 15 residues. The chain's CDR3 is CASSQAGTGLGGYTF. CDR3 in DNA: TGTGCCAGCAGCCAAGCCGGAACAGGCCTTGGTGGCTACACCTTC.

The rearrangement joins TRBV29-1 to TRBJ2-7; a possible D gene is TRBD1 (6 bases). Per germline, CDR1 SQVTM and CDR2 ANQGSEA. The CDR3 sequence is 18 residues long. The V gene lost 1 base and the J gene lost 0 bases, with 22 bases spanning the gap. The CDR3 here is CSVEGGREQDRSSYEQYF. The CDR3 nucleotides read TGCAGCGTTGAAGGGGGTCGAGAACAAGACAGGAGCTCCTACGAGCAGTACTTC.

This chain links TRBV5-1 with TRBJ2-3; TRBD1 agrees at 7 bases. The CDR3 spans 15 residues. Unmatched junction bases numbered 4, after V lost 3 bases and J lost 0 bases. Per the germline V gene, CDR1 is SGHRS and CDR2 is YFSETQ. CDR3 DNA sequence: TGCGCCAGCAGCTCGAGACAGGGCAGCACAGATACGCAGTATTTT. It is translated as CASSSRQGSTDTQYF.

A single count supports this clone. The chain carries TRBV11-2 and TRBJ2-3, with TRBD2 as a possible D gene (6 bases). The ends were cut back, 5 bases at V and 2 bases at J, with 20 bases in the middle. The germline V gene has CDR1 SGHAT and CDR2 FQNNGV. CDR3 length: 17 residues. The CDR3 spells CASSDRLAWGNTDTQYF. CDR3 nucleotide sequence: TGTGCCAGCAGCGATAGGCTAGCGTGGGGGAACACAGATACGCAGTATTTT. The whole variable domain, filled in from reference TRBV11-2 and TRBJ2-3, reads EAGVAQSPRYKIIEKRQSVAFWCNPISGHATLYWYQQILGQGPKLLIQFQNNGVVDDSQLPKDRFSAERLKGVDSTLKIQPAKLEDSAVYLCASSDRLAWGNTDTQYFGPGTRLTVL.

The chain joins TRBV11-2 to TRBJ2-3, with 9 bases aligning to TRBD1. Germline V gene lookup returns CDR1 SGHAT and CDR2 FQNNGV. V shed 1 base and J 7 bases; nucleotides not matched to a gene: 12. This CDR3 contains 17 residues. Here the CDR3 DNA reads TGTGCCAGCAGCTTAGCTGGACAGGGGCATTTGGGACATACGCAGTATTTT. It translates to CASSLAGQGHLGHTQYF.

This rearrangement joins TRBV4-1 to TRBJ1-2, with D perhaps matching TRBD1 (5 bases). The CDR3 extends over 15 amino acids. Germline CDR1 MGHRA, CDR2 YSYEKL. V shed 3 bases and J shed 8 bases, with 19 bases lying between them. CDR3 loop: CASSHGASGGEGYTF. CDR3 in DNA: TGCGCCAGCAGCCACGGCGCCAGTGGAGGGGAGGGCTACACCTTC.

The chain is built from TRBV14 and TRBJ2-6; no definite D call. V was trimmed by 3 bases and J by 1 base, leaving 7 bases between them. The CDR3 runs 15 residues. CDR1 SGHDN and CDR2 FVKESK come from the germline V gene. CDR3 amino acids: CASSQARSGANVLTF. CDR3 sequence (DNA): TGTGCCAGCAGCCAGGCGAGATCTGGGGCCAACGTCCTGACTTTC.

The gene calls are TRBV9 and TRBJ2-1, with 14 bases lining up with TRBD2. CDR3 length: 16 residues. Germline V CDR1 and CDR2: SGDLS, YYNGEE. Losses at the gene ends were 4 bases for V and 6 bases for J; bases not matched to a gene: 6. The CDR3 coding sequence is TGTGCCAGCAGCCGGGGACTAGCGGGAGAATTCAATGAGCAGTTCTTC. This encodes CASSRGLAGEFNEQFF.

V and J are TRBV9 and TRBJ2-1; TRBD2 agrees at 15 bases. CDR1 SGDLS and CDR2 YYNGEE come from the germline V gene. The CDR3 has 16 residues. V shed 7 bases and J 10 bases; nucleotides not matched to a gene: 12. As DNA, the CDR3 is TGTGCCAGCCAGGGACTAGCGGGAGGTACGCCCAACGAGCAGTTCTTC. Its protein is CASQGLAGGTPNEQFF.

This sequence joins TRBV19 and TRBJ1-2; D ambiguous. V was shortened by 7 bases and J by 2 bases, with 17 bases between the two germline ends. The CDR3 length is 15 residues. Germline loops: CDR1 LNHDA, CDR2 SQIVND (reference sequence). DNA of the CDR3: TGTGCCAGTACCTCCAGCCGAACCAACAACTATGGCTACACCTTC. Translated, it gives CASTSSRTNNYGYTF.

This sequence joins TRBV30 and TRBJ1-1, with D maybe TRBD1 (5 bases). The CDR3 contains 15 residues. The germline V and J ends were trimmed by 2 bases and 1 base, with 14 bases remaining between them. The germline CDR1 and CDR2 sequences are GTSNPN and SVGIG (reference sequence). The CDR3 bases are TGTGCCTGGAGTCACGGTTTTGGGGGGAACACTGAAGCTTTCTTT. Translated: CAWSHGFGGNTEAFF. Filled out from reference TRBV30 and TRBJ1-1, the complete variable domain reads SQTIHQWPATLVQPVGSPLSLECTVEGTSNPNLYWYRQAAGRGLQLLFYSVGIGQISSEVPQNLSASRPQDRQFILSSKKLLLSDSGFYLCAWSHGFGGNTEAFFGQGTRLTVV.

The chain carries TRBV7-9 and TRBJ1-4; D not certain. This CDR3 region has 13 residues. The germline V gene has CDR1 SEHNR and CDR2 FQNEAQ (reference sequence). The germline V and J ends were trimmed by 4 bases and 6 bases, with 9 bases remaining between them. The CDR3 spells CASSSGLDEKLFF. For the CDR3, the DNA is TGTGCCAGCAGCTCCGGATTGGATGAAAAACTGTTTTTT.

This chain connects TRBV6-1 to TRBJ1-3; no clear D gene. Germline CDR1 MNHNS, CDR2 SASEGT. The V end lost 0 bases, the J end lost 2 bases, and 8 bases lay between the germline ends. CDR3 length: 15 residues. As DNA, the CDR3 is TGTGCCAGCAGTGAAGCGTTGGGAGCTGGAAACACCATATATTTT. This codes for CASSEALGAGNTIYF.

The CDR3 sequence: CASSPRSSYEQYF. CDR3 nucleotides: TGTGCCAGCAGCCCCCGTAGCTCCTACGAGCAGTACTTC. The V gene is TRBV6-5, the J gene TRBJ2-7, with D unresolved. CDR3 length: 13 residues. In germline, CDR1 is MNHEY, CDR2 SVGAGI. The germline V and J ends were trimmed by 6 bases and 0 bases, with 9 bases remaining between them.

This clone was recorded only once. The J gene is TRBJ2-7, the V gene TRBV6-5; no reliable D call. With 4 bases removed from V and 3 bases from J, the gap between germline ends came to 10 bases. Germline-derived CDR1 and CDR2 are MNHEY and SVGAGI. The length of the CDR3 is 13 residues. The CDR3 protein is CASSSSRDYEQYF. CDR3 sequence (DNA): TGTGCCAGCAGTTCGAGCAGAGACTACGAGCAGTACTTC.

The V and J genes are TRBV27 and TRBJ2-6, with TRBD1 as a possible D gene (6 bases). Germline V gene lookup returns CDR1 MNHEY and CDR2 SMNVEV (reference sequence). There are 18 residues in the CDR3. V gave up 1 base and J gave up 1 base, with 14 bases separating them. Here the CDR3 reads CASSLLGAVSSGANVLTF. The CDR3, as DNA: TGTGCCAGCAGTTTATTGGGGGCTGTTAGTTCTGGGGCCAACGTCCTGACTTTC.

The V and J genes are TRBV30 and TRBJ2-3, with D tentatively TRBD1 (6 bases). The germline V gene encodes CDR1 GTSNPN and CDR2 SVGIG (reference sequence). The CDR3 spans 15 residues. V shed 5 bases and J shed 0 bases, with 15 bases lying between them. DNA for the CDR3: TGTGCCTGGGGGGGCAGTGGAGTTAGCACAGATACGCAGTATTTT. Its protein is CAWGGSGVSTDTQYF.